The present entry profiles one T cell receptor (beta chain) with its context. The record originates from a study of T cell repertoires in cytomegalovirus infection. In TCRdb, the reads were re-called with MiXCR into one record per CDR3 protein. The sample yields fewer than 250,000 distinct CDR3 sequences, roughly 12% seen once. The sample taken for sequencing was PBMCs. This sequence was found in a human donor in good health (CMV status not recorded). Some clones in this sample may be carry-over from other donors' samples.

The chain's CDR3 is CASSLSLAGGLVQYF. The CDR3 DNA follows: TGTGCCAGCAGCTTATCACTAGCGGGAGGCCTAGTACAGTACTTC. The gene calls are TRBV7-2 and TRBJ2-7; 12 bases match TRBD2. The V segment lost 2 bases and the J segment 10 bases; nucleotides outside the gene matches: 9. Germline lookup yields CDR1 SGHTA and CDR2 FQGNSA. The CDR3 extends over 15 amino acids.